This TCR beta chain was recorded in a study of blood T cell repertoires in COVID-19. Study background: From T cells, B-cell-depleted T cells, or PBMCs came the material, which was cDNA or gDNA.

Authors' analysis steps: Reference gene primers were amplified, and this amplification served to estimate nucleated cell counts. Here immunoSEQ multiplex PCR was the method, and the copy in TCRdb shows in-frame clones only, minus some. That table is the source of V, J and clone size, and D and trimming were worked out from the DNA. The sample consists of approximately 150,000 clones, roughly 87% of them appearing once. The specimen sequenced was peripheral blood. This receptor was identified in a woman in her 50s with acute or convalescent COVID-19.

CDR3 nucleotide sequence: TGTGCCAGCAGCTTGGACGGAGGCTCTGGAAACACCATATATTTT. This gives the protein CASSLDGGSGNTIYF. This chain joins TRBV9 and TRBJ1-3; D is undetermined. This CDR3 is built from 15 residues. Germline V gives CDR1 SGDLS, CDR2 YYNGEE. V dropped 4 bases and J dropped 0 bases, with 11 bases sitting between them.